The T cell receptor beta chain described here comes from a study of PD-L1 blockade in urothelial cancer. For the study at large: Investigators checked blood 3 weeks (second dose) and 6 weeks after treatment start.

Repertoires were generated with immunoSEQ multiplex PCR, while TCRdb's copy carries only in-frame clones and drops some. The sample consists of tens of thousands of clones, about four fifths of them appearing once. Every patient provided from 1 to 8 samples, collected pretreatment and on-treatment. Trimming pared 5 bases from V and 6 bases from J, leaving 13 bases between. Germline CDR1 is SGHTA and CDR2 is FQGNSA. The length of the CDR3 is 13 residues. This sample comprised PBMCs, obtained around atezolizumab (anti-PD-L1) treatment. This receptor was taken from a man in his 60s with urothelial cancer. This chain links TRBV7-2 with TRBJ1-2; D possibly corresponds to TRBD1 (5 bases). CDR3: CASSPDRRDGYTF. The CDR3 nucleotides are TGTGCCAGCAGCCCCGACCGCAGGGATGGCTACACCTTC.